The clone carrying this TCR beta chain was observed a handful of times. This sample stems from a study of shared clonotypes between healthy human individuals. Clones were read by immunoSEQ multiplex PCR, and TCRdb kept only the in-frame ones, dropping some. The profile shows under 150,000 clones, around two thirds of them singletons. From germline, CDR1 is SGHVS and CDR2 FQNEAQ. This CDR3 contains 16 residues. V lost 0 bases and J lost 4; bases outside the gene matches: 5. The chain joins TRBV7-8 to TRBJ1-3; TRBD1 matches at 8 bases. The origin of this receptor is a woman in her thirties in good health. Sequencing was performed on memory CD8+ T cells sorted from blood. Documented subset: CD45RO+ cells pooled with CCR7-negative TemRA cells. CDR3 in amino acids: CASSLARTGLGNTIYF. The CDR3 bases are TGTGCCAGCAGCTTAGCACGGACAGGGTTAGGAAACACCATATATTTT.